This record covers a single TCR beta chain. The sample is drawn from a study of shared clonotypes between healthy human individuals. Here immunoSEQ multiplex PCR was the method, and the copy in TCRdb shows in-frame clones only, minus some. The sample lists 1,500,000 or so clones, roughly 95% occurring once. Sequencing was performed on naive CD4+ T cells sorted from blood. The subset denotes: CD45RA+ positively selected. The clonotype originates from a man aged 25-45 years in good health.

The CDR3 region has the DNA TGTGCCATCAGTGAGTCGGGAGGCTACAATGAGCAGTTCTTC. Translation gives CAISESGGYNEQFF. The chain couples TRBV10-3 to TRBJ2-1; perhaps TRBD2 as D (6 bases). CDR1 and CDR2 (germline): ENHRY, SYGVKD. V lost 0 bases, J lost 3 bases, and 6 bases lay in between. CDR3 length equals 14 residues.